This T cell receptor beta chain is drawn from a study of early T cells in non-severe SARS-CoV-2 infection. V gave up 0 bases and J gave up 1 base, with 16 bases separating them. The CDR3 runs 19 residues. Germline V gives CDR1 LGHDT, CDR2 YNNKEL (reference sequence). From the 5' RACE reads, TCRdb called clonotypes with MiXCR, one entry per CDR3 protein. The sample records 25,000 to 30,000 distinct CDR3 sequences, about 4.5% being singletons. Judged by abundance, this clonotype is medium-sized. The sample was whole blood. The chain links TRBV3-1 to TRBJ2-6; TRBD1 or TRBD2 may be the D gene (6 bases each). The source is an adult who was a healthcare worker with PCR-confirmed SARS-CoV-2 infection or an uninfected control (not recorded which). The CDR3 DNA reads TGTGCCAGCAGCCAAGAGGGGGGCACAGGGCAGTCTGGGGCCAACGTCCTGACTTTC. It codes for CASSQEGGTGQSGANVLTF.